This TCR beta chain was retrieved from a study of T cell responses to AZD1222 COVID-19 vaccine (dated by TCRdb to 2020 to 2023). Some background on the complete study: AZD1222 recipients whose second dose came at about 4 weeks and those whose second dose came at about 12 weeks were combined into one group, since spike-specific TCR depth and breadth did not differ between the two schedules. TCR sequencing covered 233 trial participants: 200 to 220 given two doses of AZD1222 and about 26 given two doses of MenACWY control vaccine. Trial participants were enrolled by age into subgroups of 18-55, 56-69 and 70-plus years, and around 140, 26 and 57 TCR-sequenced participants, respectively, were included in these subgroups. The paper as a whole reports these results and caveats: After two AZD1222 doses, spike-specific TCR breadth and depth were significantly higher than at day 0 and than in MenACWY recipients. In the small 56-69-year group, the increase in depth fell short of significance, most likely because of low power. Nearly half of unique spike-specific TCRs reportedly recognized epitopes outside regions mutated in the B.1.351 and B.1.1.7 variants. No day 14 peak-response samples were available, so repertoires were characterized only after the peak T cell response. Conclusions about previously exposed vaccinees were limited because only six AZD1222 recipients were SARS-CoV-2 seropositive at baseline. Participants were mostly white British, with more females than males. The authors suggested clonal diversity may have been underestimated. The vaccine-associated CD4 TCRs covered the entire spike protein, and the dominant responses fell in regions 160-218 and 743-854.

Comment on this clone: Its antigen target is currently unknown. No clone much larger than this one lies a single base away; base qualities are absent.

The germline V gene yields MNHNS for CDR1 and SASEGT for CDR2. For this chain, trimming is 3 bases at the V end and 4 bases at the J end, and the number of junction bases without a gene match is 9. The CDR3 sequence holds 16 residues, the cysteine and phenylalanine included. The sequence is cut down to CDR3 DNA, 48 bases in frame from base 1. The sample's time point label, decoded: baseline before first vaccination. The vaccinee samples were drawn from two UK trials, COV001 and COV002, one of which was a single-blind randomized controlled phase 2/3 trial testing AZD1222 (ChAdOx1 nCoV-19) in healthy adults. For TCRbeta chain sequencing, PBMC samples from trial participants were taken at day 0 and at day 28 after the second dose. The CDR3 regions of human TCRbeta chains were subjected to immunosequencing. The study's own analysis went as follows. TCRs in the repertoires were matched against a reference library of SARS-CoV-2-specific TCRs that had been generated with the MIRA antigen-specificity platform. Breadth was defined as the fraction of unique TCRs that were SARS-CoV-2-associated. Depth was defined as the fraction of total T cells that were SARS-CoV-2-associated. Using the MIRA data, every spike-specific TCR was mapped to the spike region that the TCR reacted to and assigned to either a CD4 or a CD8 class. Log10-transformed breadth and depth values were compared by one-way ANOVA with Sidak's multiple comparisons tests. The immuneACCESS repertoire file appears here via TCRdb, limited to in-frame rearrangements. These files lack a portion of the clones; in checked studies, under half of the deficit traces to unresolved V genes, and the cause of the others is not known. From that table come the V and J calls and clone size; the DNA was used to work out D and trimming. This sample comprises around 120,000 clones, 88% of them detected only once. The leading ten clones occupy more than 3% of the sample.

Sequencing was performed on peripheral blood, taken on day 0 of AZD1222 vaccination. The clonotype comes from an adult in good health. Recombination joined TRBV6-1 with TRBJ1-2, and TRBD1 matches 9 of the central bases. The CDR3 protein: CASSESNRGRVYGYTF. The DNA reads TGTGCCAGCAGTGAGTCCAACAGGGGGCGCGTCTATGGCTACACCTTC.